These 14 T cell receptor beta chains were all obtained from the same sample, sequenced in a study of blood T cell repertoires in COVID-19. The protocol was immunoSEQ multiplex PCR, while the TCRdb copy is restricted to in-frame clones and leaves out a portion. There are about 440,000 clones in the sample; 70% to 90% occur only once, and 1.5% to 2% lies in the top ten. Specimen: PBMCs or T cells enriched from blood (not recorded which). The source is a woman aged 18-29 years with acute COVID-19.

This chain connects TRBV12-5 to TRBJ2-1, with 12 bases aligning to TRBD1. CDR3 length equals 22 residues. V lost 6 bases and J lost 1; bases outside the gene matches: 22. The germline V gene encodes CDR1 LGHNT and CDR2 FRNRAP. In nucleotides, the CDR3 is TGTGCTAGTGGCAAGGGACAGGGGGCGGGTAAGTTGGTTGAGGGATCCTACAATGAGCAGTTCTTC. Residues: CASGKGQGAGKLVEGSYNEQFF.

The V and J genes are TRBV24-1 and TRBJ2-3; TRBD2 aligns across 8 bases. Germline trimming cut 9 bases from V and 3 bases from J; bases unmatched to any gene: 4. This CDR3 comprises 13 residues. The germline gives CDR1 KGHDR, CDR2 SFDVKD. CDR3 in amino acids: CATRRGGTDTQYF. The CDR3 region has the DNA TGTGCCACCCGACGGGGGGGGACAGATACGCAGTATTTT.

This clone appeared a single time. The rearrangement links TRBV3-1 (or the pseudogene TRBV3-2) to TRBJ1-4; TRBD1 might be the D (5 bases). The CDR3 has 16 amino acids. Germline values: CDR1 LGHDT, CDR2 YNNKEL (reference sequence). Trimming removed 3 bases from V and 7 bases from J, with 18 bases in between. The CDR3 DNA sequence: TGTGCCAGCAGCCACCGAGGCAGGGTTAGTAGTGAAAAACTGTTTTTT. Its protein is CASSHRGRVSSEKLFF.

V is TRBV18 and J is TRBJ2-1, with 12 bases that match TRBD2. The germline CDR1 and CDR2 sequences are KGHSH and LQKENI. With 3 bases clipped from V and 0 bases from J, the junction kept 6 bases outside the gene matches. This CDR3 contains 18 residues. CDR3 in amino acids: CASSPTSGGHSSYNEQFF. CDR3 nucleotide sequence: TGTGCCAGCTCACCTACTAGCGGGGGGCACAGCTCCTACAATGAGCAGTTCTTC.

This clone showed up just once. The gene calls are TRBV27 and TRBJ2-7, with 9 bases aligning to TRBD1. This CDR3 is built from 14 residues. J gave up 2 bases and V 5 bases, and 4 bases lay outside the gene matches. Per the germline V gene, CDR1 is MNHEY and CDR2 is SMNVEV (reference sequence). CDR3 DNA sequence: TGTGCCAGCAGTAGCGGGACAGGGCCCTACGAGCAGTACTTC. It specifies CASSSGTGPYEQYF.

The table lists this clone with a count of one. The V and J genes are TRBV11-2 and TRBJ2-5; 13 nucleotides align to TRBD2. The junction had 1 base not matched to a gene; V was cut back by 4 bases and J by 2 bases. Germline V gives CDR1 SGHAT, CDR2 FQNNGV. The CDR3 covers 15 residues. CDR3: CASSSGLAGQETQYF. DNA of the CDR3: TGTGCCAGCAGCTCGGGACTAGCGGGACAAGAGACCCAGTACTTC.

V gene TRBV7-6 combines with J gene TRBJ1-1, with D possibly TRBD1 on 6 matching bases. The CDR3 contains 15 residues. Germline CDR1 SGHVS, CDR2 FNYEAQ. The V end lost 2 bases, the J end lost 1 base, and 11 bases lay between the germline ends. Written as DNA, the CDR3 is TGTGCCAGCAGCTTACACCACAGGGAGAACACTGAAGCTTTCTTT. Translated, it gives CASSLHHRENTEAFF. Full variable domain (missing parts from reference TRBV7-6 and TRBJ1-1): GAGVSQSPRYKVTKRGQDVALRCDPISGHVSLYWYRQALGQGPEFLTYFNYEAQQDKSGLPNDRFSAERPEGSISTLTIQRTEQRDSAMYRCASSLHHRENTEAFFGQGTRLTVV.

The rearrangement joins TRBV29-1 to TRBJ2-5, with D possibly matching TRBD1 (6 bases). V lost 4 bases and J 2 bases, leaving 20 bases between the germline ends. Germline-derived CDR1 and CDR2 are SQVTM and ANQGSEA. The CDR3 length is 16 residues. CDR3 protein: CSVVGVRTAIQETQYF. As DNA, the CDR3 is TGCAGCGTTGTGGGGGTGAGGACAGCGATACAAGAGACCCAGTACTTC. Supplemented by reference TRBV29-1 and TRBJ2-5, the full variable domain reads SAVISQKPSRDICQRGTSLTIQCQVDSQVTMMFWYRQQPGQSLTLIATANQGSEATYESGFVIDKFPISRPNLTFSTLTVSNMSPEDSSIYLCSVVGVRTAIQETQYFGPGTRLLVL.

V and J are TRBV7-8 and TRBJ2-7; 7 positions agree with TRBD1. Germline V CDR1 and CDR2: SGHVS, FQNEAQ. CDR3 length equals 15 residues. V lost 3 bases to trimming and J lost 0 bases; unmatched junction nucleotides: 5. This chain's CDR3 is CASSFMTGSSYEQYF. The CDR3 DNA follows: TGTGCCAGCAGCTTTATGACAGGGTCCTCCTACGAGCAGTACTTC.

CDR3 in DNA: TGTGCCAGCAGTCAACCAGGGGAAAATCAGCCCCAGCATTTT. Protein: CASSQPGENQPQHF. The rearrangement uses TRBV28 and TRBJ1-5, with a possible D match to TRBD1 (6 bases). Germline CDR1 is MDHEN and CDR2 is SYDVKM. With 5 bases removed from V and 4 bases from J, the gap between germline ends came to 12 bases. CDR3 length: 14 amino acids.

The genes are TRBV6-4 and TRBJ2-1, with 7 bases fitting TRBD2. Germline V lookup: CDR1 MRHNA, CDR2 SNTAGT. This CDR3 is built from 13 residues. J lost 8 bases, V lost 3 bases, and 4 bases had no gene match. The CDR3 bases are TGTGCCAGCAGTGAGCGGGAGAGGGATGAGCAGTTCTTC. Translation gives CASSERERDEQFF.

V is TRBV3-1 (or the pseudogene TRBV3-2) and J is TRBJ2-7, with 8 bases lining up with TRBD2. J gave up 5 bases and V 4 bases, and 7 bases lay outside the gene matches. CDR3 length: 14 residues. The germline V gene encodes CDR1 LGHDT and CDR2 YNNKEL (reference sequence). Here the CDR3 DNA reads TGTGCCAGCAGCCCGAACAGCGGGAGCAACGAGCAGTACTTC. This translates into CASSPNSGSNEQYF.

V usage is TRBV28 and J usage is TRBJ2-3; no reliable D call. V lost 5 bases and J lost 7, with 13 bases in between. Germline V lookup: CDR1 MDHEN, CDR2 SYDVKM. The length of the CDR3 is 13 residues. The CDR3 bases are TGTGCCAGCAGTCCGCGCGATCGGTATACGCAGTATTTT. Translated, it gives CASSPRDRYTQYF.

The rearrangement uses TRBV9 and TRBJ2-2, with unresolved D. The CDR3 is 13 residues long. V shed 3 bases and J shed 10 bases, with 13 bases lying between them. Germline V gives CDR1 SGDLS, CDR2 YYNGEE. CDR3 region: CASSASSVSELFF. The CDR3 DNA follows: TGTGCCAGCAGCGCCTCGTCCGTTTCGGAGCTGTTTTTT.